The subject of this entry is one T cell receptor beta chain. The antigen is unknown. The data are from a study of shared clonotypes between healthy human individuals. The V segment lost 5 bases and the J segment 13 bases; nucleotides outside the gene matches: 7. The germline CDR1 and CDR2 sequences are MNHNS and SASEGT. The CDR3 spans 14 residues. The test was conducted at deep level. In the original workflow: ImmunoSEQ only sent back junction sequences with no quality scores, so filtering was done differently. The protocol was immunoSEQ multiplex PCR, while the TCRdb copy is restricted to in-frame clones and leaves out a portion. V, J and clone size reflect that table, while D and trimming were determined from the DNA. The data hold 2 million or so clones, with 90% to 95% observed a single time. Points from the study as a whole: Sequencing depth was expected to influence donor clonotype sharing. Non-shared clonotypes were found to have lower generation probabilities than the clonotypes that were shared by all four of the sorted-subset donors.

The TCR was taken from a man between 18 and 29 years old in good health. The genes are TRBV6-1 and TRBJ1-6; TRBD1 matches 11 bases. The specimen sequenced was naive CD4+ T cells sorted from blood. Subset here: CD45RA+ positively selected. The CDR3, as DNA: TGTGCCAGCAGTCCGGGACAGGGGGTACGTCCCCTCCACTTT. This codes for CASSPGQGVRPLHF.